The 14 T cell receptor beta chains in this list originate from one sample, sequenced in a study of CD8 T cells in Susac syndrome. RNA totalling about 0.5 to 1 ug underwent reverse transcription with random hexamers. A single record per CDR3 protein comes from TCRdb applying MiXCR to the immunoSEQ multiplex PCR reads. The sample records about 130,000 distinct CDR3 sequences, 95% being singletons. Sample: CD8+ T cells from PBMCs. These receptors were taken from a human donor with Susac syndrome.

CDR3 protein: CSARAVAGNTEAFF. CDR3 DNA sequence: TGCAGTGCTAGGGCCGTCGCCGGGAACACTGAAGCTTTCTTT. The rearrangement joins TRBV20-1 to TRBJ1-1, with D hard to call. The CDR3 has 14 residues. The germline V and J ends were trimmed by 3 bases and 1 base, with 12 bases remaining between them. Germline V gene lookup returns CDR1 DFQATT and CDR2 SNEGSKA (reference sequence).

The V and J genes are TRBV27 and TRBJ2-7; 9 bases map to TRBD2. Germline V gives CDR1 MNHEY, CDR2 SMNVEV (reference sequence). J gave up 5 bases and V 5 bases, and 10 bases lay outside the gene matches. This CDR3 is 15 amino acids long. CDR3 nucleotides: TGTGCCAGCAGTCTCAAGACTAGCGGAAGAGACGAGCAGTACTTC. Translation: CASSLKTSGRDEQYF.

This chain joins TRBV13 and TRBJ2-3, with 12 bases lining up with TRBD2. V lost 5 bases and J lost 2; bases outside the gene matches: 11. Looked up from germline, CDR1 is PRHDT and CDR2 is FYEKMQ (reference sequence). This CDR3 region has 18 residues. The CDR3, as DNA: TGTGCCAGCAGCCCTACAAAAGGACTAGCGGGGAACACAGATACGCAGTATTTT. Protein sequence: CASSPTKGLAGNTDTQYF.

The rearrangement joins TRBV19 to TRBJ1-5, with D perhaps matching TRBD1 (5 bases). The germline V gene has CDR1 LNHDA and CDR2 SQIVND (reference sequence). CDR3 length: 13 amino acids. With 9 bases removed from V and 5 bases from J, the gap between germline ends came to 14 bases. Here the CDR3 DNA reads TGTGCCAGCCGGGACGGGGAGGATCAGCCCCAGCATTTT. Encoded protein: CASRDGEDQPQHF.

This chain uses TRBV30 with TRBJ1-5; TRBD1 aligns across 10 bases. There are 15 residues in the CDR3. Germline V gene data show CDR1 as GTSNPN and CDR2 as SVGIG (reference sequence). Trimming cost V 2 bases and J 4 bases; bases outside gene matches: 5. The CDR3 region has the DNA TGTGCCTGGAGTTCAGGACAGGGGGGGAATCAGCCCCAGCATTTT. Translated, it gives CAWSSGQGGNQPQHF.

The chain links TRBV29-1 to TRBJ1-2; weak D call: TRBD1 (6 bases). The V gene lost 1 base and the J gene lost 4 bases, with 10 bases spanning the gap. Germline CDR1 reads SQVTM; CDR2 reads ANQGSEA. CDR3 length equals 13 residues. The CDR3 protein is CSVEVGTRYGYTF. CDR3 nucleotide sequence: TGCAGCGTTGAAGTCGGGACACGCTATGGCTACACCTTC.

V and J are TRBV6-1 and TRBJ1-1; 7 bases agree with TRBD1. Per the germline V gene, CDR1 is MNHNS and CDR2 is SASEGT. The V gene end was trimmed by 6 bases and the J gene end by 1 base; junction bases not matched to a gene: 11. This CDR3 contains 16 residues. CDR3 region: CASRPGGYGTNTEAFF. CDR3 sequence (DNA): TGTGCCAGCAGACCAGGGGGTTACGGGACGAACACTGAAGCTTTCTTT.

The chain is built from TRBV5-4 and TRBJ2-1; the D gene could be TRBD1 or TRBD2 (5 bases each). V was cut by 7 bases and J by 6 bases, with 8 bases left in between. Germline V CDR1 and CDR2: SGHNT, YYREEE (reference sequence). This CDR3 region has 11 residues. The CDR3 loop reads CASWGRNEQFF. CDR3 coding DNA: TGTGCCAGCTGGGGACGCAATGAGCAGTTCTTC.

The gene calls are TRBV9 and TRBJ2-7; 7 nucleotides agree with TRBD1. There are 16 residues in the CDR3. Germline V gene sequence: CDR1 SGDLS, CDR2 YYNGEE. Trimming took 3 bases from V and 1 from J; bases not matched to a gene: 10. The CDR3 coding sequence is TGTGCCAGCAGCGCGCAGTTGGACAGGCCGTCCTACGAGCAGTACTTC. As protein: CASSAQLDRPSYEQYF.

The chain couples TRBV4-1 to TRBJ2-3, with 9 bases aligning to TRBD2. V shed 4 bases, J shed 2 bases, and the junction held 7 bases outside the gene matches. Per the germline V gene, CDR1 is MGHRA and CDR2 is YSYEKL. The CDR3 is 16 amino acids. Here the CDR3 DNA reads TGCGCCAGCAGCCCCCTAGCGGGACTAGCCACAGATACGCAGTATTTT. Protein sequence: CASSPLAGLATDTQYF.

The V gene is TRBV12-3 or TRBV12-4, the J gene TRBJ2-3; D call uncertain. Trimming pared 2 bases from V and 0 bases from J, leaving 9 bases between. The CDR3 length is 15 residues. For the CDR3, the DNA is TGTGCCAGCAGTTTACGCGCGGATAGCACAGATACGCAGTATTTT. It yields the protein CASSLRADSTDTQYF.

V usage is TRBV19 and J usage is TRBJ2-7; weak D call: TRBD2 (6 bases). The CDR3 spans 14 residues. Trimming stripped 1 base from V and 2 bases from J, with 9 bases between. Germline CDR1 is LNHDA and CDR2 is SQIVND (reference sequence). As DNA, the CDR3 is TGTGCCAGTAGTATAGGGGGAGGTACCTACGAGCAGTACTTC. It is translated as CASSIGGGTYEQYF. The full variable domain, its missing parts supplied by reference TRBV19 and TRBJ2-7, is DGGITQSPKYLFRKEGQNVTLSCEQNLNHDAMYWYRQDPGQGLRLIYYSQIVNDFQKGDIAEGYSVSREKKESFPLTVTSAQKNPTAFYLCASSIGGGTYEQYFGPGTRLTVT.

This clonotype appeared a single time. This chain uses TRBV7-8 with TRBJ2-7, with D maybe TRBD2 (6 bases). CDR1 is SGHVS and CDR2 is FQNEAQ in the germline V gene. The CDR3 length is 15 residues. V lost 5 bases to trimming and J lost 3 bases, with 17 bases between them. The CDR3 is CASSLGSQGLYEQYF. The CDR3 nucleotides read TGTGCCAGCAGCCTAGGGTCCCAGGGACTCTACGAGCAGTACTTC.

This chain uses TRBV15 with TRBJ1-5; D is undetermined. CDR1 LNHNV and CDR2 YYDKDF come from the germline V gene (reference sequence). The CDR3 loop spans 17 amino acids. Trimming cost V 2 bases and J 2 bases, with 16 bases left between them. The CDR3 bases are TGTGCCACCAGCAGAACACCCTTTAGCGGGGGCAATCAGCCCCAGCATTTT. This sequence encodes CATSRTPFSGGNQPQHF.